This entry features one T cell receptor beta chain sequence. Given the absence of the conserved phenylalanine or tryptophan at the CDR3 end, a read error is likely. This sample's RNA came from whole unsorted tissue. More than 3 cm separated this lung sample from the edge of the tumor. Donors were chemotherapy-naive, newly diagnosed lung cancer surgical patients in China, August–November 2014. The data were taken from a study of tumor and adjacent non-tumor tissue in lung cancer. The overall study: There were fewer than 15 adenocarcinoma, 2 squamous cell carcinoma and 1 small cell lung cancer cases. Patients were aged about 31 to 85, 9 to 10 men and 4 to 6 women, stage I to III.

TCRbeta libraries were built with three rounds of nested PCR, modified from ARM-PCR. TCRdb redid the calling of the multiplex PCR reads with MiXCR, one entry per CDR3 protein. The sample lists roughly 82,000 distinct CDR3 sequences, about 77% seen once, with just over 20% in the top ten. The sequence was obtained from a woman aged 50 to 60 with non-small cell lung cancer. Sequencing used distant non-tumor lung tissue.

The CDR3 region is CSVLQELNTEAFY. DNA of the CDR3: TGCAGCGTTCTACAGGAGCTTAACACTGAAGCTTTCTAT. The rearrangement links TRBV29-1 to TRBJ1-1; possibly TRBD1 for D (5 bases). The V gene lost 5 bases and the J gene lost 2 bases, with 12 bases spanning the gap. The germline V gene has CDR1 SQVTM and CDR2 ANQGSEA. CDR3 length equals 13 residues.